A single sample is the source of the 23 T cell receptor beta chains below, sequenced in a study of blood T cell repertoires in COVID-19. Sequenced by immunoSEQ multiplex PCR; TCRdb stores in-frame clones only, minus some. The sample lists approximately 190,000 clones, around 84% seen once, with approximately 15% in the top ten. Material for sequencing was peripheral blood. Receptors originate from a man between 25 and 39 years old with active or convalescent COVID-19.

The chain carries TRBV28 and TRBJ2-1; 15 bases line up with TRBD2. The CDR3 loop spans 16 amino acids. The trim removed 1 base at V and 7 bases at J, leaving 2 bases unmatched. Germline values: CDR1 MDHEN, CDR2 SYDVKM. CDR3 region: CASSLSGLAGGNEQFF. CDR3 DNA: TGTGCCAGCAGTTTATCCGGACTAGCGGGGGGGAATGAGCAGTTCTTC.

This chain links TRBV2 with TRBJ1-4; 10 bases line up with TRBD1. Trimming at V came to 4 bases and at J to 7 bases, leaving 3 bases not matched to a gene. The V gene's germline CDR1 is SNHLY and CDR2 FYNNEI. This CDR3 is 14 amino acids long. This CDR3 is CASSVDRGSEKLFF. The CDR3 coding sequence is TGTGCCAGCAGTGTGGACAGGGGGAGTGAAAAACTGTTTTTT.

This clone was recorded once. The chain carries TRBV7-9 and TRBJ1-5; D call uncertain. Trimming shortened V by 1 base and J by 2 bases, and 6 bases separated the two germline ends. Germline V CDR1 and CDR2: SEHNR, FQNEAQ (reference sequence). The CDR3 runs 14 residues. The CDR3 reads CASSLEQGNQPQHF. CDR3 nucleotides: TGTGCCAGCAGCTTAGAGCAGGGCAATCAGCCCCAGCATTTT.

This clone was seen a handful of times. The CDR3 reads CASSLGQDKNIQYF. The CDR3, as DNA: TGTGCCAGCAGCTTAGGACAGGACAAAAACATTCAGTACTTC. The rearrangement links TRBV7-2 to TRBJ2-4; D perhaps matches TRBD1 (6 bases). Germline CDR1 and CDR2: SGHTA and FQGNSA. The CDR3 runs to 14 residues. Trimming took off 1 base at V and 3 bases at J, with 7 bases between the two ends.

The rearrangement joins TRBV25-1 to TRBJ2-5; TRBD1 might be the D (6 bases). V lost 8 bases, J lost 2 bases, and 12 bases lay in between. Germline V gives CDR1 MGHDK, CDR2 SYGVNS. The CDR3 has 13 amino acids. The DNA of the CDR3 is TGTGCCAGCCACGGACAGTGGCAAGAGACCCAGTACTTC. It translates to CASHGQWQETQYF.

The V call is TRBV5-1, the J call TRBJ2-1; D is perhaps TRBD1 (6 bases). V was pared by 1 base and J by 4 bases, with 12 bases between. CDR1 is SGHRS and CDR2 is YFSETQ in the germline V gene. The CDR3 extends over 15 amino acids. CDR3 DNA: TGCGCCAGCAGCTTGACAGGGAATAAGTACAATGAGCAGTTCTTC. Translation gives CASSLTGNKYNEQFF.

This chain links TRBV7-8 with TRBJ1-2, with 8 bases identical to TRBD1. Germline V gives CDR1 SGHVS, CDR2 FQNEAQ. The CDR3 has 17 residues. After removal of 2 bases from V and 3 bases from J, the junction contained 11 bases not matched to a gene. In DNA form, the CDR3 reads TGTGCCAGCAGCTTAAGCCCCGCGGAGACAGGGGACTATGGCTACACCTTC. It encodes CASSLSPAETGDYGYTF.

In nucleotides, the CDR3 is TGTGCCAGCAGCCCTCCCACGCTGTCGGGGCGGGGGGACTACAATGAGCAGTTCTTC. Amino acids: CASSPPTLSGRGDYNEQFF. The rearrangement joins TRBV3-1 (or the pseudogene TRBV3-2) to TRBJ2-1; 8 bases are a match to TRBD2. The CDR3 spans 19 residues. The trim removed 4 bases at V and 3 bases at J, leaving 17 bases unmatched. The germline CDR1 and CDR2 sequences are LGHDT and YNNKEL (reference sequence).

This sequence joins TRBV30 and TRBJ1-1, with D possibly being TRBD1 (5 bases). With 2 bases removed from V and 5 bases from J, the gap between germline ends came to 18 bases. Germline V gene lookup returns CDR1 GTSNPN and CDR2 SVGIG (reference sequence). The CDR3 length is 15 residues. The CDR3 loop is CAWSPSQGFRTEAFF. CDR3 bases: TGTGCCTGGAGTCCCTCCCAGGGTTTCAGGACTGAAGCTTTCTTT. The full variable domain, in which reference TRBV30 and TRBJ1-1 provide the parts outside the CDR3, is SQTIHQWPATLVQPVGSPLSLECTVEGTSNPNLYWYRQAAGRGLQLLFYSVGIGQISSEVPQNLSASRPQDRQFILSSKKLLLSDSGFYLCAWSPSQGFRTEAFFGQGTRLTVV.

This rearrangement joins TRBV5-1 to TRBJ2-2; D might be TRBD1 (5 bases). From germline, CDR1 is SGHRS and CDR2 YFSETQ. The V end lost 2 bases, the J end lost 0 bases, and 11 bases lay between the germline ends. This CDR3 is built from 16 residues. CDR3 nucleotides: TGCGCCAGCAGCTTAACAGGAACAACGAACACCGGGGAGCTGTTTTTT. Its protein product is CASSLTGTTNTGELFF.

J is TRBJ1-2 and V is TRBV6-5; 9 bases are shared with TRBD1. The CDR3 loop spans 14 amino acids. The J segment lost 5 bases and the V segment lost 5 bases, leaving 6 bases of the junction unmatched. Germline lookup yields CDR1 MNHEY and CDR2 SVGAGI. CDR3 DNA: TGTGCCAGCAGTACAGGGGGCGCAAGGTATGGCTACACCTTC. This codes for CASSTGGARYGYTF.

CDR3 bases: TGTGCCACCAGCAGAGGGACAGATGGGAGGGCCCAGCATTTT. This sequence encodes CATSRGTDGRAQHF. This chain uses TRBV15 with TRBJ1-5; possibly TRBD1 for D (6 bases). The germline gives CDR1 LNHNV, CDR2 YYDKDF (reference sequence). With 1 base removed from V and 11 bases from J, the gap between germline ends came to 15 bases. This CDR3 comprises 14 residues.

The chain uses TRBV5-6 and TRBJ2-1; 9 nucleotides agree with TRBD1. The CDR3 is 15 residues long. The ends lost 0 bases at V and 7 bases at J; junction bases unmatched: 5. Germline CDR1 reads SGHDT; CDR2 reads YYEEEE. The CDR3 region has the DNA TGTGCCAGCAGCTTGGAGGGACAGGGTACGAATGAGCAGTTCTTC. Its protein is CASSLEGQGTNEQFF. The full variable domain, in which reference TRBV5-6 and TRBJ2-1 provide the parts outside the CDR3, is DAGVTQSPTHLIKTRGQQVTLRCSPKSGHDTVSWYQQALGQGPQFIFQYYEEEERQRGNFPDRFSGHQFPNYSSELNVNALLLGDSALYLCASSLEGQGTNEQFFGPGTRLTVL.

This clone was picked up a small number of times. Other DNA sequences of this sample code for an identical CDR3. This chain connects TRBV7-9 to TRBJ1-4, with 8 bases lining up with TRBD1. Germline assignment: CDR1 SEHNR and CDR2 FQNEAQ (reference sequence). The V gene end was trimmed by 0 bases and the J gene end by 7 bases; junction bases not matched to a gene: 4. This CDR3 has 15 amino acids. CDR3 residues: CASSLAGTGREKLFF. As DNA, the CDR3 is TGTGCCAGCAGCTTAGCCGGGACAGGCCGTGAAAAACTGTTTTTT.

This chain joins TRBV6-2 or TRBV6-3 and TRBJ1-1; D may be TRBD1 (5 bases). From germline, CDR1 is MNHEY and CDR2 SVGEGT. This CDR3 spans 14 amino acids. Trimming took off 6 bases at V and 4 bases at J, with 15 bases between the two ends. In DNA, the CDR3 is TGTGCCAGCAGGTACAGGTTAGGAGGCACTGAAGCTTTCTTT. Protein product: CASRYRLGGTEAFF.

DNA of the CDR3: TGTGCCAGCAGCTTAGGCCTGACAGGGGGCGCGTCTGGGGCCAACGTCCTGACTTTC. Translated: CASSLGLTGGASGANVLTF. The rearrangement links TRBV13 to TRBJ2-6; TRBD1 agrees at 10 bases. V trimming: 0 bases; J trimming: 1 base; junction bases outside the gene matches: 6. This CDR3 has 19 amino acids. The germline V gene has CDR1 PRHDT and CDR2 FYEKMQ (reference sequence).

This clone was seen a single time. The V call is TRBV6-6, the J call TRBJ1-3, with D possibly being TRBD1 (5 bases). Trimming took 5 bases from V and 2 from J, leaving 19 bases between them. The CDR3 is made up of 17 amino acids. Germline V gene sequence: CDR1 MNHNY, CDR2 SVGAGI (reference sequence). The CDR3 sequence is CASSLTRPGGTGNTIYF. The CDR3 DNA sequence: TGTGCCAGCAGTCTTACACGACCCGGGGGGACTGGAAACACCATATATTTT.

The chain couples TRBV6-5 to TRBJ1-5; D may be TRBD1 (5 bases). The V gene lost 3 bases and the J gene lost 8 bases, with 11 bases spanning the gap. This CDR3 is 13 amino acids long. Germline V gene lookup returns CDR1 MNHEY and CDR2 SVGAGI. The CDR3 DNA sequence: TGTGCCAGCAGTTATTCAGGGTTGGAGCCCCAGCATTTT. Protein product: CASSYSGLEPQHF.

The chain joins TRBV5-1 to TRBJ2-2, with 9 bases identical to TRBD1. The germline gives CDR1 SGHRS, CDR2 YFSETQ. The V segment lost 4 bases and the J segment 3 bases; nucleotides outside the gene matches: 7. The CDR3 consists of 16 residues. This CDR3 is CASSIGRTGDTGELFF. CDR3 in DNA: TGCGCCAGCAGCATCGGAAGGACAGGGGACACCGGGGAGCTGTTTTTT. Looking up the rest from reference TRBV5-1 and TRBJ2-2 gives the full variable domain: KAGVTQTPRYLIKTRGQQVTLSCSPISGHRSVSWYQQTPGQGLQFLFEYFSETQRNKGNFPGRFSGRQFSNSRSEMNVSTLELGDSALYLCASSIGRTGDTGELFFGEGSRLTVL.

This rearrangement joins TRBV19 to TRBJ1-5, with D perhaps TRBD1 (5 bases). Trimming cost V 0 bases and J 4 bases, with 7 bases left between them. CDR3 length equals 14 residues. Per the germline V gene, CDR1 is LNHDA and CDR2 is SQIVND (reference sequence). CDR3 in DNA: TGTGCCAGTAGTATAGATCGACAGAATCAGCCCCAGCATTTT. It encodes CASSIDRQNQPQHF.

CDR3 bases: TGTGCCTGGGGGACGGAGGTAAATTCACCCCTCCACTTT. Its protein is CAWGTEVNSPLHF. This chain joins TRBV30 and TRBJ1-6, with a possible D match to TRBD1 (5 bases). V was trimmed by 5 bases and J by 7 bases, leaving 12 bases between them. Germline values: CDR1 GTSNPN, CDR2 SVGIG (reference sequence). The CDR3 is made up of 13 amino acids.

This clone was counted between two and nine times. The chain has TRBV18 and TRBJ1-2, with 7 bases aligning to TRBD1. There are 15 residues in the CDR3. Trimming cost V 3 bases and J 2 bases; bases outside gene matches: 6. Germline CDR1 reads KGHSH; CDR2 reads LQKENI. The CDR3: CASSPVGQPNYGYTF. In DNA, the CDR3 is TGTGCCAGCTCACCCGTGGGACAGCCAAACTATGGCTACACCTTC.

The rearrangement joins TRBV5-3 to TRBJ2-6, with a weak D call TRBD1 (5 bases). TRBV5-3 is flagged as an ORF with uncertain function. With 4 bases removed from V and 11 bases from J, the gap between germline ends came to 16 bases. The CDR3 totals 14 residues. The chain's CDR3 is CARSIYQGPDVLTF. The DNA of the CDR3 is TGTGCCAGAAGCATCTATCAGGGCCCGGACGTCCTGACTTTC.